This TCR beta chain was captured by sequencing in a study of shared clonotypes between healthy human individuals. As concerns this clone: Its antigen is unidentified.

Assay: immunoSEQ multiplex PCR; the TCRdb copy retains only in-frame clones and omits some. This sample has some 2.3 million clones; more than 80% occur once, and the top ten carry 0.35% to 0.45%. This CDR3 has 14 residues. Germline CDR1 SGHNT, CDR2 YENEEA. V was shortened by 5 bases and J by 7 bases, with 14 bases between the two germline ends. Findings of the study overall: Among donors, sharing of clonotypes was expected to be affected by sequencing depth.

This TCR was sampled from a man between 18 and 29 years old in good health. Some clones in this sample may be carry-over from other donors' samples. The J gene is TRBJ2-2, the V gene TRBV11-3; D possibly matches TRBD1 or TRBD2 (5 bases each). The sequenced sample was naive CD4+ T cells from PBMCs. Specified subset: CD45RA+ positively selected. CDR3 bases: TGTGCCAGCAGCCCCGGGACCCAGGGCGGGGAGCTGTTTTTT. Its protein is CASSPGTQGGELFF.